These 8 T cell receptor beta chains originate from one sample sequenced in a study of CD8 T cells in ankylosing spondylitis (dated by TCRdb to about 2017). What the work shows at the level of the full study, not this receptor alone: A TCR beta motif of several highly homologous amino acid variants appeared characteristic of blood from ankylosing spondylitis patients.

The antigens for these receptors are not known. The method was 5' RACE. TCRdb lists the instrument as Illumina HiSeq 2500. TCRdb's own reprocessing of the public reads used fastp at Q25 and MiXCR and kept productive beta chains. Every distinct CDR3 protein forms one entry, paired with its most common genes and DNA. This sample holds roughly 700,000 distinct CDR3 sequences; 15% to 20% were observed only once. Around 20% of the sample is held by the ten biggest clonotypes. The sample taken for sequencing was blood, either unsorted or a sorted T cell fraction (not recorded which). All receptors derive from a male donor with ankylosing spondylitis.

This clonotype has a count of ten or more. The chain links TRBV12-3 or TRBV12-4 to TRBJ1-5; 7 nucleotides agree with TRBD1. V lost 7 bases, J lost 4 bases, and 10 bases stayed unmatched. This CDR3 has 15 amino acids. CDR3 sequence: CASTRGSGANQPQHF. In DNA form, the CDR3 reads TGTGCCAGCACCAGGGGGTCGGGAGCAAATCAGCCCCAGCATTTT.

This chain connects TRBV29-1 to TRBJ2-5, with TRBD2 matching 7 bases. V shed 6 bases and J 5 bases; nucleotides not matched to a gene: 9. Germline CDR1 reads SQVTM; CDR2 reads ANQGSEA. CDR3 length: 13 residues. The CDR3 reads CSVPWRETETQYF. The CDR3 DNA reads as TGCAGCGTGCCCTGGCGGGAGACGGAGACCCAGTACTTC. Combining the CDR3 with reference TRBV29-1 and TRBJ2-5 gives the whole variable domain SAVISQKPSRDICQRGTSLTIQCQVDSQVTMMFWYRQQPGQSLTLIATANQGSEATYESGFVIDKFPISRPNLTFSTLTVSNMSPEDSSIYLCSVPWRETETQYFGPGTRLLVL.

Concerning this clonotype: One junction end does not reproduce the germline sequence, and a read error may be involved. In DNA form, the CDR3 reads TGCAGTGCTAGAGATCCCGGGACAGGAGCGGGCGCGATCTTC. This gives the protein CSARDPGTGAGAIF. V usage is TRBV20-1 and J usage is TRBJ2-7; 8 bases line up with TRBD1. The CDR3 length is 14 residues. Germline-derived CDR1 and CDR2 are DFQATT and SNEGSKA (reference sequence).

The chain combines TRBV7-2 with TRBJ2-7, with 7 positions matching TRBD2. The J segment lost 2 bases and the V segment lost 5 bases, leaving 12 bases of the junction unmatched. This CDR3 spans 16 amino acids. CDR1 and CDR2 from the germline V gene are SGHTA and FQGNSA. The CDR3 nucleotides are TGTGCCAGCAGCCTAACACTGGGGGGGTTTACCTACGAGCAGTACTTC. Amino acids: CASSLTLGGFTYEQYF.

The CDR3 nucleotides read TGCAGCGTTGACAGCGGAGCTAACTATGGCTACACCTTC. Protein product: CSVDSGANYGYTF. This chain joins TRBV29-1 and TRBJ1-2, with D uncertain. This CDR3 contains 13 residues. Germline V gene sequence: CDR1 SQVTM, CDR2 ANQGSEA. Trimming pared 3 bases from V and 0 bases from J, leaving 8 bases between.

The sample holds a few counts of this clonotype. J is TRBJ1-6 and V is TRBV6-1; 7 positions match TRBD1. Trimming took 6 bases from V and 9 from J; bases not matched to a gene: 11. CDR3 length: 15 amino acids. CDR1 is MNHNS, CDR2 SASEGT, per germline. The CDR3 reads CASSPLFGTASPLHF. In DNA form, the CDR3 reads TGTGCCAGCAGCCCACTCTTCGGGACAGCTTCACCCCTCCACTTT.

This clonotype turned up a few times. This chain links TRBV12-3 or TRBV12-4 with TRBJ2-3; D possibly corresponds to TRBD1 (5 bases). Deletions cut 7 bases from V and 5 bases from J, with 19 bases between. CDR3 length: 15 residues. CDR3 in amino acids: CASTDSLGPLDTQYF. DNA for the CDR3: TGTGCCAGCACAGACAGCCTCGGCCCCCTAGATACGCAGTATTTT.

This rearrangement joins TRBV7-9 to TRBJ2-7; 8 bases agree with TRBD1. V gave up 4 bases and J gave up 3 bases; unmatched junction bases: 8. CDR3 length: 15 amino acids. Germline V gene sequence: CDR1 SEHNR, CDR2 FQNEAQ (reference sequence). DNA for the CDR3: TGTGCCAGCAGCTCCATGACAGGGGCCCTCTACGAGCAGTACTTC. Residues: CASSSMTGALYEQYF. The whole variable domain, remainder taken from reference TRBV7-9 and TRBJ2-7, is DTGVSQNPRHKITKRGQNVTFRCDPISEHNRLYWYRQTLGQGPEFLTYFQNEAQLEKSRLLSDRFSAERPKGSFSTLEIQRTEQGDSAMYLCASSSMTGALYEQYFGPGTRLTVT.